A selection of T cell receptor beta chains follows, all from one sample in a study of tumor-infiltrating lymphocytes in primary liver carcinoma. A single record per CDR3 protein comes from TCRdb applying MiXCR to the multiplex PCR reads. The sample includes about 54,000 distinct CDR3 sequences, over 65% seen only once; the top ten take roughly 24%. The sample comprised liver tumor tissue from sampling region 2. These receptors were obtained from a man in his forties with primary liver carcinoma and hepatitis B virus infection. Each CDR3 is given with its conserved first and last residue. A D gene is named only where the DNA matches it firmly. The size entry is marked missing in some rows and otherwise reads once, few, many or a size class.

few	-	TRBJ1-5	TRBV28	CASSIRRTLPQHF	TGTGCCAGCAGTATAAGGAGGACCCTACCCCAGCATTTT
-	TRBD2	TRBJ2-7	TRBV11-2	CTSSLISNGRADPPYEQYF	TGTACCAGCAGCTTAATTTCTAACGGGAGGGCCGACCCTCCCTACGAGCAGTACTTC
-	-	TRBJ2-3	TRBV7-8	CASGVVGPDTQYF	TGTGCCAGCGGTGTAGTGGGACCAGATACACAGTATTTT
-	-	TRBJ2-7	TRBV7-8	CVSSLDSGNSYEQYF	TGTGTCAGCAGCCTCGATAGCGGTAACTCCTACGAGCAGTACTTC
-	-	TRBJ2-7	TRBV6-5	CASNRASGYEQYF	TGTGCCAGCAACCGCGCGAGCGGCTACGAACAGTACTTC
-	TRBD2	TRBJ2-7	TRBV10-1	CANSGSGSTYEQYF	TGCGCCAACAGTGGAAGCGGGAGCACCTACGAGCAGTACTTC
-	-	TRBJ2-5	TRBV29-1	CSVSVRAAETQYF	TGCAGCGTTAGCGTGAGGGCCGCTGAGACCCAGTACTTC
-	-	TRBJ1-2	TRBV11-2	CANGERDTTYGYTF	TGTGCCAACGGAGAGAGGGACACCACCTATGGCTATACCTTC
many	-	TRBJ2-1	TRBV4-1	CASSSSPGSEQFF	TGCGCCAGCAGCTCCTCCCCCGGGTCGGAGCAGTTCTTC
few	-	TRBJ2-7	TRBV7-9	CASGPSSSYEQYF	TGTGCCAGCGGCCCCTCCAGCTCCTACGAGCAGTACTTC
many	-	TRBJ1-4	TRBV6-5	CASSYAGTPNEKLFF	TGTGCCAGCAGTTACGCCGGGACCCCAAATGAAAAACTGTTTTTT
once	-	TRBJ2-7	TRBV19	CASSVMGYEQYF	TGTGCCAGTAGTGTAATGGGATACGAGCAGTACTTT
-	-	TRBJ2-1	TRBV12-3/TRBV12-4	CASSTRDSDGELSF	TGTGCCAGCAGCACCCGGGACTCTGACGGTGAGCTGTCCTTC
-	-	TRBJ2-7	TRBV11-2	CASNIDPPGHGSYEQYF	TGTGCCAGCAACATCGACCCTCCGGGACATGGAAGCTACGAGCAGTACTTC
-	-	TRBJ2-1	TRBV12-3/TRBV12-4	CASSTRESDGEQFF	TGTGCCAGTAGCACCCGGGAGTCCGACGGTGAGCAGTTCTTC
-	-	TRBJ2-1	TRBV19	CASSQGAPVEEQFF	TGCGCCAGTAGTCAGGGAGCTCCGGTCGAAGAGCAGTTCTTC
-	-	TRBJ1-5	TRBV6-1	CTSSDKGELSNQPQQF	TGTACCAGTAGTGACAAGGGGGAGTTAAGCAATCAGCCCCAGCAATTT
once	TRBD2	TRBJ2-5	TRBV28	CASHSSGGRWETQYF	TGTGCCAGCCACTCCAGCGGGGGGAGGTGGGAGACCCAGTACTTC
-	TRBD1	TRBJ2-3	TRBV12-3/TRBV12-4	CTSSLGQGPTSTDTQYF	TGTACCAGCAGTTTGGGACAGGGACCTACTAGCACAGATACGCAGTATTTT
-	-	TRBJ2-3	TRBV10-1	CASSVAGTGTDTQYF	TGCGCCAGCAGTGTAGCGGGGACAGGGACCGATACGCAGTATTTT
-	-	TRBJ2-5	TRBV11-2	CVSSFEGSQETHYF	TGTGTCAGCAGCTTCGAGGGCAGCCAAGAGACCCATTACTTC
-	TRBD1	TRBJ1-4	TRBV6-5	CASRTGGGDGKVFF	TGTGCCAGCAGAACAGGGGGCGGTGATGGAAAAGTGTTTTTT
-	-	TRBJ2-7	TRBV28	CATSLWSSSSYEQYF	TGTGCCACCAGTTTATGGTCCAGCAGCTCCTACGAACAGTACTTC
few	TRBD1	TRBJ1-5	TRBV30	CAWGQGDSNQPQHF	TGTGCCTGGGGGCAGGGGGATAGCAATCAGCCCCAGCATTTT
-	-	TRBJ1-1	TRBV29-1	CSVAGLETEAFF	TGCAGCGTTGCCGGACTGGAGACTGAAGCTTTCTTT
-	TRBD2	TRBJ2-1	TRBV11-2	CGRSLGLAGDYNEQFF	TGTGGCAGGAGCTTAGGGCTAGCGGGAGACTACAATGAGCAGTTCTTC
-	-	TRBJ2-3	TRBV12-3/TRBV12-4	CASALFSADTQYF	TGTGCCAGCGCTTTATTCTCAGCAGATACGCAGTATTTT
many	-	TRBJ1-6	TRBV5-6	CASNPQGDNSPLHF	TGTGCCAGCAACCCACAGGGCGATAATTCACCCCTCCACTTT
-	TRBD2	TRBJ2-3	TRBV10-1	CASSESAGGTDMQYF	TGCGCCAGCAGTGAGTCAGCGGGAGGCACAGATATGCAGTATTTC
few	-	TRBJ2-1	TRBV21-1	CASSIGTGGVEQFF	TGTGCCAGCAGCATCGGGACAGGGGGGGTTGAGCAGTTCTTC
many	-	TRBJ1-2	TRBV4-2	CASSQDKIALNYGYTF	TGTGCCAGCAGCCAAGATAAGATAGCCCTTAACTATGGCTACACCTTC
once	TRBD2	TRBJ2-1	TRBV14	CASSAVAGAYNKHFF	TGTGCCAGCAGTGCCGTAGCGGGAGCCTACAATAAGCACTTCTTC
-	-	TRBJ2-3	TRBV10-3	CAISGLGNGQPQYF	TGTGCCATCAGTGGCCTCGGGAACGGTCAGCCCCAGTATTTT
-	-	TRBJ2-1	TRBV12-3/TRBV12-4	CASVRDPYNERFF	TGTGCCAGCGTCCGGGACCCCTACAATGAGCGGTTCTTC
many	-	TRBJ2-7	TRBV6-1	CASSEIGREQYF	TGTGCCAGCAGTGAAATCGGGCGCGAGCAGTACTTC
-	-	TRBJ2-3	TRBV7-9	CASTNLDRGCTDTLYF	TGTGCCAGTACTAACTTGGACAGAGGCTGCACAGATACGCTGTATTTT
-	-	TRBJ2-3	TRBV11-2	CASSQLADDTQYF	TGTGCCAGCAGCCAGCTAGCAGACGACACACAGTATTTT
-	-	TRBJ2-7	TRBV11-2	CAGTLVLLSHEQYF	TGTGCCGGCACCTTAGTACTCCTCTCCCACGAGCAGTACTTC
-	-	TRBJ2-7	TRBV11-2	CASSLDFGTPNSYEEYF	TGTGCCAGCAGCTTAGACTTCGGAACACCCAACTCCTACGAGGAGTACTTC
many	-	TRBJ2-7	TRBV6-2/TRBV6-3	CASSYHEGSPYEQYF	TGTGCCAGCAGTTACCATGAAGGATCTCCCTACGAGCAGTACTTC
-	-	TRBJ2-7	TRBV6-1	CASSAGDGPYEYYF	TGTGCCAGCAGTGCTGGGGACGGACCCTACGAGTACTACTTC
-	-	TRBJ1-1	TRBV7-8	CVSILGGRVNAEAFF	TGTGTCAGCATCTTAGGGGGGAGGGTGAACGCTGAAGCTTTCTTT